This T cell receptor (beta chain) was sequenced in a study of blood T cell repertoires in COVID-19. Study overall: Material from acute and convalescent COVID-19 was sourced from the United States, Italy and Spain. T cells, B-cell-depleted T cells, or PBMCs supplied cDNA or gDNA.

In the original processing: Estimates of nucleated cell counts were drawn from the amplification of reference gene primers. Sequencing was performed with immunoSEQ multiplex PCR; in TCRdb, only in-frame clones are kept and a portion is missing. The V and J calls and clone size come from that table; D and trimming were worked out from the DNA. This table holds approximately 220,000 clones, roughly 84% found once. The length of the CDR3 is 11 residues. Germline CDR1 reads SGHTA; CDR2 reads FQGNSA. V gave up 4 bases and J gave up 11 bases, with 9 bases separating them. Sequencing input: peripheral blood. The TCR sequence derives from a woman in her 30s who had recovered from COVID-19. V and J are TRBV7-2 and TRBJ2-4; D unresolved. The CDR3 nucleotides are TGTGCCAGCAGCTCTGCGGATCTTCAGTACTTC. Its protein product is CASSSADLQYF.